Below, one TCR beta chain is given with its context. Its antigen is unidentified. One entry per CDR3 protein, called by TCRdb with MiXCR from the 5' RACE reads. The sample holds some 250,000 distinct CDR3 sequences; less than 8.5% are singletons and the top ten take about 0.85%. This sample was included in a study of T cells after yellow fever vaccination. At the level of the study: Fractions low in cell number were prepared with SMART-Seq v4 Ultra Low Input.

Whole-study results and caveats: FACS-sorted repertoires might harbor abundant contaminating clonotypes from the bulk population.

The CDR3 has 14 amino acids. V lost 3 bases and J 3 bases, leaving 9 bases between the germline ends. Here the sequenced sample was CD4+ T cells sorted from PBMCs, taken 15 days after the yellow fever booster vaccination. This clonotype was obtained from a man aged 25-45 years who received the YFV17D yellow fever vaccine. V is TRBV12-3 or TRBV12-4 and J is TRBJ1-3, with D possibly matching TRBD1 (5 bases). In DNA form, the CDR3 reads TGTGCCAGCAGTTTGTCGGGACTTGGAAACACCATATATTTT. Residues: CASSLSGLGNTIYF.